These T cell receptor beta chains were read from a single sample in a study of B cell selection in AIRE deficiency. Assay used: immunoSEQ multiplex PCR; TCRdb lists only in-frame clones, some missing. Of around 22,000 clones listed, around 90% are singletons. The source material was CD4+CD25+ Tregs sorted from PBMCs. Receptors were obtained from a human donor in good health. Both conserved end residues are part of each CDR3. The order of the fields is J gene, D gene, V gene, clone size, CDR3 DNA, CDR3 protein. The D gene is left open where the match is weak. Only some rows state a clone size, as once, few, many or a class for expanded clones.

>TRBJ2-1|.|TRBV18|.
TGTGCCAGCTCACTGGTCTGGGCCTTTGAAAATGAGCAGTTCTTC
CASSLVWAFENEQFF
>TRBJ1-5|TRBD1|TRBV19|.
TGTGCCAGTAGTGGCAAGCGACAGGGGTCGAGCCCCCAGCATTTT
CASSGKRQGSSPQHF
>TRBJ1-1|TRBD1|TRBV7-2|.
TGTGCCAGCAGCCCTGGCGACAGGGGGCACACTGAAGCTTTCTTT
CASSPGDRGHTEAFF
>TRBJ1-5|.|TRBV2|.
TGTGCCAGCAGTGAACCGGAACAGCCCCAGCATTTT
CASSEPEQPQHF
>TRBJ2-3|TRBD2|TRBV7-3|.
TGTGCCAGCAGCTTAATGCCGGGACTAGCGGGAGCAGGGGATACGCAGTATTTT
CASSLMPGLAGAGDTQYF
>TRBJ1-3|.|TRBV5-1|.
TGCGCCAGCAGGGATGAGGGCGGGACCATATATTTT
CASRDEGGTIYF
>TRBJ1-1|TRBD1|TRBV5-4|.
TGTGCCAGCACCCAACAGGGGACTGAAGCTTTCTTT
CASTQQGTEAFF
>TRBJ1-2|TRBD1|TRBV11-2|.
TGTGCCAGCAGCCCCGGGACAGGGTCTTCCTATGGCTACACCTTC
CASSPGTGSSYGYTF
>TRBJ2-6|TRBD1|TRBV14|few
TGTGCCAGCAGCCATGGACAGGGACGGTCTGGGGCCAACGTCCTGACTTTC
CASSHGQGRSGANVLTF
>TRBJ2-5|.|TRBV5-1|.
TGCGCCAGCAGCTTGGGGGACGGGCCCCAGTACTTC
CASSLGDGPQYF
>TRBJ2-2|TRBD1|TRBV6-6|.
TGTGCCAGCAGTCGGACAGGGCCCACCGGGGAGCTGTTTTTT
CASSRTGPTGELFF
>TRBJ1-4|TRBD1|TRBV30|.
TGTGCCTGGAGTGTAAGCCGCGCGACAGGGAAAAAGGGTCGTAATGAAAAACTGTTTTTT
CAWSVSRATGKKGRNEKLFF
>TRBJ2-1|.|TRBV2|.
TGTGCCAGCTTACGGGCCTGGGGGAATGAGCAGTTCTTC
CASLRAWGNEQFF
>TRBJ1-3|.|TRBV19|.
TGTGCCACCTCCTATCTCGGAAACACCATATATTTT
CATSYLGNTIYF
>TRBJ2-5|TRBD2|TRBV30|.
TGTGCCTGGAGTTTGACTAGCGGGGGCTCAGAGACCCAGTACTTC
CAWSLTSGGSETQYF
>TRBJ2-3|TRBD1|TRBV5-1|.
TGCGCCAGCAGCTTGCCCGGACAGGGAACTTATACGCAGTATTTT
CASSLPGQGTYTQYF
>TRBJ2-1|.|TRBV19|.
TGTGCCAGTAGTTCGAAGCGCCTTCAAGACAATGAGCAGTTCTTC
CASSSKRLQDNEQFF
>TRBJ2-7|.|TRBV7-2|.
TGTGCCAGCAGCCCACACCGGGGCGCGATTTACGAGCAGTACTTC
CASSPHRGAIYEQYF
>TRBJ1-1|.|TRBV29-1|.
TGCAGCGTCCGTAAGGTGGACACTGAAGCTTTCTTT
CSVRKVDTEAFF
>TRBJ2-2|.|TRBV5-1|.
TGCGCCAGCAGCTTTGGAGAGGTCGGGGAGCTGTTTTTT
CASSFGEVGELFF
>TRBJ1-3|.|TRBV6-5|.
TGTGCCAGCAGTTACGGGCCGGGTGGAGGAAACACCATATATTTT
CASSYGPGGGNTIYF
>TRBJ2-2|.|TRBV9|.
TGTGCCAGCAGCAGGGCCGGGGAGCTGTTTTTT
CASSRAGELFF